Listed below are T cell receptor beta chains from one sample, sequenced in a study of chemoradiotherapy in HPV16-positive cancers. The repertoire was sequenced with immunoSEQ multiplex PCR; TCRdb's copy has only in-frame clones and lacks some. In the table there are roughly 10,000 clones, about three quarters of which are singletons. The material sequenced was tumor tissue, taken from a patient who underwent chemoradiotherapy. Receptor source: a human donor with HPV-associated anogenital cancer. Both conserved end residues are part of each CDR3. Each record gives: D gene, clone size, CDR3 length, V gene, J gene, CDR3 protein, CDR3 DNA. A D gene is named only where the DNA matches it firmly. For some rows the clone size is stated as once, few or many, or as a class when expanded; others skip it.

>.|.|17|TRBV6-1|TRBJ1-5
CASSEASGFTRDQPQHF
TGTGCCAGCAGTGAAGCGTCGGGCTTTACGAGGGATCAGCCCCAGCATTTT
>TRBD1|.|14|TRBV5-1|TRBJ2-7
CASSLTPGQVEQYF
TGCGCCAGCAGCTTGACACCGGGACAGGTCGAGCAGTACTTC
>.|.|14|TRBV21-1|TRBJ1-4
CASNPDSAGEKLFF
TGTGCCAGCAACCCGGACAGCGCGGGTGAAAAACTGTTTTTT
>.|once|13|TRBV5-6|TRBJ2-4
CASSFDSKNIQYF
TGTGCCAGCAGCTTTGACAGCAAAAACATTCAGTACTTC
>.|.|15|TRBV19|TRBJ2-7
CASSIDTGRAYEQYF
TGTGCCAGTAGTATAGATACGGGACGGGCCTACGAGCAGTACTTC
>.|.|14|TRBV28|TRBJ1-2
CASTRIGDGYGYTF
TGTGCCAGCACGCGAATCGGGGACGGCTATGGCTACACCTTC
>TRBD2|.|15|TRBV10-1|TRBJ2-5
CASSASGGGQETQYF
TGCGCCAGCAGTGCTAGCGGGGGGGGCCAAGAGACCCAGTACTTC
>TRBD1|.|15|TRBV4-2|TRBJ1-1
CASSPRDRIYGGAFF
TGTGCCAGCAGCCCCCGGGACAGGATCTACGGGGGAGCTTTCTTT
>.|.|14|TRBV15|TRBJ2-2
CATSRESSTGELFF
TGTGCCACCAGCAGAGAGTCAAGCACCGGGGAGCTGTTTTTT
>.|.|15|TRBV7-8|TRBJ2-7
CASSLGGGLSYEQYF
TGTGCCAGCAGCTTAGGAGGGGGTCTGTCCTACGAGCAGTACTTC
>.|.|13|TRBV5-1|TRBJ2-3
CASSSQFTDTQYF
TGCGCCAGCAGCTCCCAGTTCACAGATACGCAGTATTTT
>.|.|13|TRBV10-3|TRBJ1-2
CAITQQGVGGYTF
TGTGCCATCACTCAACAGGGAGTGGGTGGCTACACCTTC
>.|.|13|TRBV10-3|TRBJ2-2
CAISLGDPGELFF
TGTGCCATCAGCTTAGGGGATCCCGGGGAGCTGTTTTTT
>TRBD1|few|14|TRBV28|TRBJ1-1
CASSLGQGGAEAFF
TGTGCCAGCAGCCTGGGACAGGGAGGCGCTGAAGCTTTCTTT
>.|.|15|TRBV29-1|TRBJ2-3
CSARVSRARTDTQYF
TGCAGCGCCCGGGTGAGCAGGGCGAGGACAGATACGCAGTATTTT
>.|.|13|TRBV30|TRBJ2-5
CAGRFRGWETQYF
TGTGCCGGGCGGTTCAGGGGTTGGGAGACCCAGTACTTC
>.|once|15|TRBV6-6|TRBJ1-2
CASSYGGPDYYGYTF
TGTGCCAGCAGTTACGGCGGGCCCGACTACTATGGCTACACCTTC
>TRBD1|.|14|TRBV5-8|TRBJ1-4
CASSRGPDNEKLFF
TGTGCCAGCAGCAGGGGGCCAGATAATGAAAAACTGTTTTTT
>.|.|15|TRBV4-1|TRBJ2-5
CASSQVSQGTETQYF
TGCGCCAGCAGCCAAGTGAGCCAGGGGACAGAGACCCAGTACTTC
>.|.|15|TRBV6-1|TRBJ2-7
CASSEVGDRRNEQYF
TGTGCCAGCAGTGAAGTAGGGGATCGACGAAACGAGCAGTACTTC
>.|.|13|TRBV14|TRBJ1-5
CASSQGFDQPQHF
TGTGCCAGCAGCCAGGGGTTTGACCAGCCCCAGCATTTT
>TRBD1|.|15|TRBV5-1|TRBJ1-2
CASSLVETGTRGYTF
TGCGCCAGCAGCTTGGTAGAGACAGGGACTCGAGGCTACACCTTC
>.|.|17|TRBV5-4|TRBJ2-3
CASSLRAGRASTDTQYF
TGTGCCAGCAGCTTGAGGGCAGGGAGAGCTAGCACAGATACGCAGTATTTT
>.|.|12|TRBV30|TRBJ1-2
CAWTTRGYGYTF
TGTGCCTGGACGACCAGGGGCTATGGCTACACCTTC
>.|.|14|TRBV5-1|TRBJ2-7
CASSTDGGSYEQYF
TGCGCCAGCAGCACGGACGGAGGCTCCTACGAGCAGTACTTC
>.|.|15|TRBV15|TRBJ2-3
CATSRDPRAADTQYF
TGTGCCACCAGCAGAGATCCCCGAGCGGCAGATACGCAGTATTTT
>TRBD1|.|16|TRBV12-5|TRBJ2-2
CASVNRPGGWTGELFF
TGTGCTAGTGTTAACAGGCCAGGGGGATGGACCGGGGAGCTGTTTTTT
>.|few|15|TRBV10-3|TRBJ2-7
CAISEIIGTPAEQYF
TGTGCCATCAGTGAGATTATAGGGACCCCGGCCGAGCAGTACTTC
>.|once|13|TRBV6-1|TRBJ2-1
CASRSIARNEQFF
TGTGCCAGCAGGTCGATAGCGAGGAATGAGCAGTTCTTC
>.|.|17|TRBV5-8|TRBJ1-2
CASIPARWPTKGYGYTF
TGTGCCAGCATCCCCGCCCGTTGGCCCACTAAAGGCTATGGCTACACCTTC
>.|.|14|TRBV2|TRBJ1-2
CASSEYEDFYGYTF
TGTGCCAGCAGTGAATACGAGGATTTTTATGGCTACACCTTC
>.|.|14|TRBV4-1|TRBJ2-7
CASSQDGSGDEQYF
TGCGCCAGCAGCCAAGATGGTTCAGGGGACGAGCAGTACTTC